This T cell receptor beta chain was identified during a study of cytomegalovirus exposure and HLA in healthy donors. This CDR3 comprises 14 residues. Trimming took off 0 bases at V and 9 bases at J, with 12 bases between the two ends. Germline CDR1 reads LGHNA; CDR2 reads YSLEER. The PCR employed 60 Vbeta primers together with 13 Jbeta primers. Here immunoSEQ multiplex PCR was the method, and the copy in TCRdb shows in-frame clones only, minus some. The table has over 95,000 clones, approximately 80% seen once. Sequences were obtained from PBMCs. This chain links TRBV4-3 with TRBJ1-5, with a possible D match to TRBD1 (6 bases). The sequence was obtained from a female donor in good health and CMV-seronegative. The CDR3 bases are TGCGCCAGCAGCCAAGATCGGGGGGCAAGGCCCCAGCATTTT. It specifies CASSQDRGARPQHF.